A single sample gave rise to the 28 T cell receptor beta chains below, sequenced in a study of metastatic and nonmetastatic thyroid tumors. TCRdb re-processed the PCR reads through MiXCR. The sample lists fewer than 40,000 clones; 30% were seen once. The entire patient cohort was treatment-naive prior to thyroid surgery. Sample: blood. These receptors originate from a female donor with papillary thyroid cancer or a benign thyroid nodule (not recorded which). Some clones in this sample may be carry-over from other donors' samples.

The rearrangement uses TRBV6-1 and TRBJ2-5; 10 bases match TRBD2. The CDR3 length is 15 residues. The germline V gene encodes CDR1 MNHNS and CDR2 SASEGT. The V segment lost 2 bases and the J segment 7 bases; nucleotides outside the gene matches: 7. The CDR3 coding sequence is TGTGCCAGCAGTGAACTAGCGGGAGACGAACCGACCCAGTACTTC. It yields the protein CASSELAGDEPTQYF.

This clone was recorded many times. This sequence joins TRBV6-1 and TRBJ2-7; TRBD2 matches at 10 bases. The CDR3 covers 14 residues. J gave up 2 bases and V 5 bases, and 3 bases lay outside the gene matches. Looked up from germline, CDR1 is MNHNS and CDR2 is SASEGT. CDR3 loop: CASSRAGGPYEQYF. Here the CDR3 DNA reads TGTGCCAGCAGTCGAGCGGGAGGGCCCTACGAGCAGTACTTC.

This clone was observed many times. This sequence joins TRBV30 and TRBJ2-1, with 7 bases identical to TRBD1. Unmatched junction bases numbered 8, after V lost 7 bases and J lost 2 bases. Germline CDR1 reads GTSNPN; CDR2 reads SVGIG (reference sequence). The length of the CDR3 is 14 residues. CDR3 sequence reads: CAYARQGAYNEQFF. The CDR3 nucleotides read TGTGCCTACGCTCGGCAGGGGGCCTACAATGAGCAGTTCTTC.

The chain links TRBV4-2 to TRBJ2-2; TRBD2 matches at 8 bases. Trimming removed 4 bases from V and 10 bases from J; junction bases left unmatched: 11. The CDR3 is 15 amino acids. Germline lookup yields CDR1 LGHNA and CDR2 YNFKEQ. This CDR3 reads CASSPSGRAFVELFF. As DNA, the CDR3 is TGTGCCAGCAGCCCTAGCGGGCGGGCCTTCGTGGAGCTGTTTTTT.

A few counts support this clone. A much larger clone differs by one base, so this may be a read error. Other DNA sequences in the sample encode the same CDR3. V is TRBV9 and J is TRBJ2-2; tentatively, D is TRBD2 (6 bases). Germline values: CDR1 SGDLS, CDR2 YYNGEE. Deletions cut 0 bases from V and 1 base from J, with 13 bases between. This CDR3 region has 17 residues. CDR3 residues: CASSVELAGENTGELFF. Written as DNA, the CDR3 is TGTGCCAGCAGCGTAGAACTAGCTGGAGAGAACACCGGGGAGCTGTTTTTT.

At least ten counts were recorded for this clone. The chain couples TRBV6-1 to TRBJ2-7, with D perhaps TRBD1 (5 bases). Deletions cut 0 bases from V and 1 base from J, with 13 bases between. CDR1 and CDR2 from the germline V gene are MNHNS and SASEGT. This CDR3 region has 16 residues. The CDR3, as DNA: TGTGCCAGCAGTGAAGCCGCTCAGGGTGTTTCCTACGAGCAGTACTTC. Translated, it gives CASSEAAQGVSYEQYF.

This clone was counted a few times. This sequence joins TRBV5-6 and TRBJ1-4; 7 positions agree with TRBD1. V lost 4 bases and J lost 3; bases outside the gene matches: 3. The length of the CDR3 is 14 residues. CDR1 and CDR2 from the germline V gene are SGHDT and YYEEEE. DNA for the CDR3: TGTGCCAGCAGCCCCGGGACAGCTAATGAAAAACTGTTTTTT. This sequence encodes CASSPGTANEKLFF.

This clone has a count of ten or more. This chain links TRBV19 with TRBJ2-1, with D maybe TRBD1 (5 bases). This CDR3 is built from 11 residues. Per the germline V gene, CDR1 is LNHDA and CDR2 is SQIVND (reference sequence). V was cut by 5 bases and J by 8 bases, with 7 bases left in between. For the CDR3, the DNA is TGTGCCAGTAGTGAAGGGGATGAGCAGTTCTTC. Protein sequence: CASSEGDEQFF. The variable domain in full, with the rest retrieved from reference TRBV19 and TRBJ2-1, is DGGITQSPKYLFRKEGQNVTLSCEQNLNHDAMYWYRQDPGQGLRLIYYSQIVNDFQKGDIAEGYSVSREKKESFPLTVTSAQKNPTAFYLCASSEGDEQFFGPGTRLTVL.

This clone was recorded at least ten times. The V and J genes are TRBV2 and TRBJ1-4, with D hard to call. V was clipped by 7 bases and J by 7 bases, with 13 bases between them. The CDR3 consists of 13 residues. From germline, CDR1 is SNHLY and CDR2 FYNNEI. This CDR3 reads CASMKANLEKLFF. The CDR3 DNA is TGTGCCAGCATGAAGGCGAATCTTGAAAAACTGTTTTTT.

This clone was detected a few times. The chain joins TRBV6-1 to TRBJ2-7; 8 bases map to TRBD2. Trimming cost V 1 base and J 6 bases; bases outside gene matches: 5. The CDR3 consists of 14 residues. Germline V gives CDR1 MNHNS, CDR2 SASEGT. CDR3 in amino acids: CASSEGGTSIEQYF. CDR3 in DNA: TGTGCCAGCAGTGAAGGTGGGACTAGTATCGAGCAGTACTTC.

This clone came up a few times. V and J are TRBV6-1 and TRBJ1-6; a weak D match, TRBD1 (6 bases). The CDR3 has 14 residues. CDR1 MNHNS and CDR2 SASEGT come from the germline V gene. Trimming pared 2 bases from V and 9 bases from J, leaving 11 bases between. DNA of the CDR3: TGTGCCAGCAGTGAACAACAGGGCGCTTCACCCCTCCACTTT. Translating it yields CASSEQQGASPLHF.

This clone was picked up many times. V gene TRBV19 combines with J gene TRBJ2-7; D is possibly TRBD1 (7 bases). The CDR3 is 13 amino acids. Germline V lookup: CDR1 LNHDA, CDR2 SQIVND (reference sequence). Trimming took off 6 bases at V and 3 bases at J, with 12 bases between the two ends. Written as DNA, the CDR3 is TGTGCCAGTAGCAGGGGGGACATCTACGAGCAGTACTTC. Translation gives CASSRGDIYEQYF.

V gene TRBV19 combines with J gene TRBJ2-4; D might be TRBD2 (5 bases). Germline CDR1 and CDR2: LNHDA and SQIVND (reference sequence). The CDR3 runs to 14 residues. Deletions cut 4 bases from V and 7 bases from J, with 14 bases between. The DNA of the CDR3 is TGTGCCAGTAGTACCCGGGATCTTGGGAACATTCAGTACTTC. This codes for CASSTRDLGNIQYF.

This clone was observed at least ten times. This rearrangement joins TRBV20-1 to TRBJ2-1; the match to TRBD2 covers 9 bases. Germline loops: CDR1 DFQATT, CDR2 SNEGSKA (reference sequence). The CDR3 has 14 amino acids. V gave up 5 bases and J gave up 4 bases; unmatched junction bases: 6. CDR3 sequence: CSARSLAGYNEQFF. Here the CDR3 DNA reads TGCAGTGCTCGCAGTCTAGCGGGATACAATGAGCAGTTCTTC.

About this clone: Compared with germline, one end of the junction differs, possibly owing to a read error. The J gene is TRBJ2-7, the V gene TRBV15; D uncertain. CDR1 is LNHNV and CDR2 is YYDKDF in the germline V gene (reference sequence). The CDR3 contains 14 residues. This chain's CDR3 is CATGRERLCGEQYF. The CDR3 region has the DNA TGTGCCACCGGCAGAGAAAGGTTGTGTGGAGAGCAGTACTTC. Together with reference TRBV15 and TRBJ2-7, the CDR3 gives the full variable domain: DAMVIQNPRYQVTQFGKPVTLSCSQTLNHNVMYWYQQKSSQAPKLLFHYYDKDFNNEADTPDNFQSRRPNTSFCFLDIRSPGLGDTAMYLCATGRERLCGEQYFGPGTRLTVT.

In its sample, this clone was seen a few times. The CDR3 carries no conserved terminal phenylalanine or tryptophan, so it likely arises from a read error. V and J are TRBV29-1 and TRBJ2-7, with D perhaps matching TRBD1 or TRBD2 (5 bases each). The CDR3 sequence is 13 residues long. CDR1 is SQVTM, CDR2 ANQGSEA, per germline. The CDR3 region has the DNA TGCAGAGTCGGTGGACGGGACCCCTACGAGCAGTACATC. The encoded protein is CRVGGRDPYEQYI.

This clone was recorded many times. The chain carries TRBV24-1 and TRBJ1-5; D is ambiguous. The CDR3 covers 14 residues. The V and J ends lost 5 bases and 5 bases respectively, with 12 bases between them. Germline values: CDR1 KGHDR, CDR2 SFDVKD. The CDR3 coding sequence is TGTGCCACCAGTGGGGAGGGTTCGGATCAGCCCCAGCATTTT. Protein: CATSGEGSDQPQHF.

The CDR3 coding sequence is TGTGCCAGCAGGCCCCCGGTGCGGGAGGGCCTGGAGCTGTTTTTT. It translates to CASRPPVREGLELFF. V gene TRBV6-1 combines with J gene TRBJ2-2; 9 bases agree with TRBD2. Germline CDR1 MNHNS, CDR2 SASEGT. The CDR3 is 15 residues long. The trim removed 6 bases at V and 10 bases at J, leaving 12 bases unmatched.

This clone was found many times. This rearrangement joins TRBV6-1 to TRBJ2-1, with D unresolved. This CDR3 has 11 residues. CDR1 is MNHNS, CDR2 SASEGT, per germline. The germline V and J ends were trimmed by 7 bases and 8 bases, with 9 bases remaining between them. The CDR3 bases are TGTGCCAGCACAGGCTCGGATGAGCAGTTCTTC. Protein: CASTGSDEQFF.

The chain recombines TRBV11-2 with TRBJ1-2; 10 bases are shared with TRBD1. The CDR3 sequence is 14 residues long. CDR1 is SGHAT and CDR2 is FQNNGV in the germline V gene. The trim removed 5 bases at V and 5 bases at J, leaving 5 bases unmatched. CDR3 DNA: TGTGCCAGCAGCGCACGGGACAGGGGTTATGGCTACACCTTC. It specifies CASSARDRGYGYTF.

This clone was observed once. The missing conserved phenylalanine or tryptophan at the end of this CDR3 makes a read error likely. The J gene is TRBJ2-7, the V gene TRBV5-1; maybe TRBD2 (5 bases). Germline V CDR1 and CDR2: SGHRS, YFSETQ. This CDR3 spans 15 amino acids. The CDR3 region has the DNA TGCGCCAGCATCTTGGCCCCTGGGAGCTCCTACGAGCAGTACCTC. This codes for CASILAPGSSYEQYL.

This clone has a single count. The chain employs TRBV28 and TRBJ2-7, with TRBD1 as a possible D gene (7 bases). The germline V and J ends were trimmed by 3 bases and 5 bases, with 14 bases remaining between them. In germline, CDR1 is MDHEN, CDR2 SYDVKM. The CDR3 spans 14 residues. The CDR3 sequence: CASSLEGQTHEQYV. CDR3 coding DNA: TGTGCCAGCAGTTTGGAGGGACAGACCCACGAGCAGTACGTC.

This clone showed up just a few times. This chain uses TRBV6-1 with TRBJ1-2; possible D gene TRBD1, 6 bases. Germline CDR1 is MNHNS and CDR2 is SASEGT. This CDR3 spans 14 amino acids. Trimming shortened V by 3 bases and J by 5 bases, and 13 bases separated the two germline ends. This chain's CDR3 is CASSDGQGWYGYTF. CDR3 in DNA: TGTGCCAGCAGTGATGGGCAGGGGTGGTATGGCTACACCTTC.

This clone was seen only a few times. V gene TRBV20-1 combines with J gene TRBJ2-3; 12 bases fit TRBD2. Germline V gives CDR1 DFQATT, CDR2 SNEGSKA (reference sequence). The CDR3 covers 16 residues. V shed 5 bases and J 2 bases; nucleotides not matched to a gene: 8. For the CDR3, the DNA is TGCAGTGCTGGACGACTAGCGGGAGCGCCCACAGATACGCAGTATTTT. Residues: CSAGRLAGAPTDTQYF.

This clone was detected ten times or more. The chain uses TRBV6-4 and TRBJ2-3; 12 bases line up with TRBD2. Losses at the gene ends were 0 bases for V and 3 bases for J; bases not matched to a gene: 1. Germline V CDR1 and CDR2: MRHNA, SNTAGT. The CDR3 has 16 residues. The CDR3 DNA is TGTGCCAGCAGTGACTCCGGGACTAGCGGGACAGATACGCAGTATTTT. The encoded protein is CASSDSGTSGTDTQYF.

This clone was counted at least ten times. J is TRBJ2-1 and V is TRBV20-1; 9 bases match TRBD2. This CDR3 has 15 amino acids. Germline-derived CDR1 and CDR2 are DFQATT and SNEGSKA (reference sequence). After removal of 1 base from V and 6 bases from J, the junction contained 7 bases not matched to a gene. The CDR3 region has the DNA TGCAGTGCTAGAGGACCGGGACTAGCTTCCAATGAGCAGTTCTTC. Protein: CSARGPGLASNEQFF.

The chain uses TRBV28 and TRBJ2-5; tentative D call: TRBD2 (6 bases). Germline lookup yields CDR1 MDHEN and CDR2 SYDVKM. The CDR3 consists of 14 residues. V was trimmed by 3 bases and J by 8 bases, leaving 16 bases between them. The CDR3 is CASSFVGTGDTQYF. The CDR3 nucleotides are TGTGCCAGCAGTTTTGTGGGGACGGGGGATACCCAGTACTTC.

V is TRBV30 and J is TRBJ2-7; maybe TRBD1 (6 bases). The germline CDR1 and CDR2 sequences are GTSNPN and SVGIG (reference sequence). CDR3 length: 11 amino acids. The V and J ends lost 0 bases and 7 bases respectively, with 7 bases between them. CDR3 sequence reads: CAWSVQGEQYF. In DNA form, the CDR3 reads TGTGCCTGGAGTGTACAGGGAGAGCAGTACTTC.